This T cell receptor (beta chain) was captured in a study of beta chain features in type 1 diabetes. CD45RO/CCR7/CD25/CD127/CD95/CD27 separated CD4+ naive, central memory, regulatory and stem cell-like memory cells by sorting. Without exception, sorted populations had purity beyond 98%. Germline CDR1 reads MNHEY; CDR2 reads SMNVEV (reference sequence). V shed 3 bases and J shed 6 bases, with 29 bases lying between them. The length of the CDR3 is 20 residues. Investigators reverse transcribed all isolated RNA, so they sequenced expressed TCRB transcripts. The repertoire was sequenced with immunoSEQ multiplex PCR; TCRdb's copy has only in-frame clones and lacks some. Counted here are some 500,000 clones, 9.5% to 12% occurring once; the ten biggest clones make up over 0.04%.

What was sequenced was naive CD4+ T cells from blood. The TCR originated in a young woman in good health. This chain joins TRBV27 and TRBJ2-2; D might be TRBD1 (5 bases). The CDR3 sequence: CASSFSRPLAGSRGSGELFF. CDR3 DNA sequence: TGTGCCAGCAGTTTTAGTCGCCCTCTCGCAGGGTCTCGCGGATCCGGGGAGCTGTTTTTT.